Presented here are 3 T cell receptor beta chains from one specimen sequenced in a study of T cells in Graves' hyperthyroidism and ophthalmopathy. RNA transcripts gave rise to amplified TCR beta CDR3 regions. The TCR CDR3 was amplified in a first-round RT-PCR using the HTBI primer set. TCRdb called the multiplex PCR reads again in MiXCR, with one record for every CDR3 protein. The sample has about 610,000 distinct CDR3 sequences, about 15% seen once. Sequencing was done on a sample of blood. The receptors stem from a woman between 40 and 55 years old with Graves' ophthalmopathy.

Many counts were recorded for this clonotype. V is TRBV29-1 and J is TRBJ2-4, with TRBD1 matching 8 bases. This CDR3 spans 14 amino acids. J lost 8 bases, V lost 6 bases, and 12 bases had no gene match. The germline gives CDR1 SQVTM, CDR2 ANQGSEA. This chain's CDR3 is CSVATDRVGDIQYF. DNA for the CDR3: TGCAGCGTAGCCACGGACAGGGTCGGAGACATTCAGTACTTC.

This clonotype was counted between two and nine times. The rearrangement uses TRBV19 and TRBJ2-2, with 8 positions matching TRBD1. Germline V lookup: CDR1 LNHDA, CDR2 SQIVND (reference sequence). The CDR3 is 16 amino acids. Trimming cost V 6 bases and J 0 bases; bases outside gene matches: 6. The CDR3 DNA is TGTGCCAGTAGGACCGCAGGGGGCCCGAACACCGGGGAGCTGTTTTTT. As protein: CASRTAGGPNTGELFF.

The sample holds a few counts of this clonotype. The V call is TRBV29-1, the J call TRBJ1-2; 7 bases are a match to TRBD1. With V trimmed by 4 bases and J by 9 bases, 11 bases remained unmatched. This CDR3 is 13 amino acids long. Germline assignment: CDR1 SQVTM and CDR2 ANQGSEA. The CDR3 region is CSVGVGDRFSYTF. For the CDR3, the DNA is TGCAGCGTTGGGGTGGGGGACAGATTTAGCTACACCTTC.